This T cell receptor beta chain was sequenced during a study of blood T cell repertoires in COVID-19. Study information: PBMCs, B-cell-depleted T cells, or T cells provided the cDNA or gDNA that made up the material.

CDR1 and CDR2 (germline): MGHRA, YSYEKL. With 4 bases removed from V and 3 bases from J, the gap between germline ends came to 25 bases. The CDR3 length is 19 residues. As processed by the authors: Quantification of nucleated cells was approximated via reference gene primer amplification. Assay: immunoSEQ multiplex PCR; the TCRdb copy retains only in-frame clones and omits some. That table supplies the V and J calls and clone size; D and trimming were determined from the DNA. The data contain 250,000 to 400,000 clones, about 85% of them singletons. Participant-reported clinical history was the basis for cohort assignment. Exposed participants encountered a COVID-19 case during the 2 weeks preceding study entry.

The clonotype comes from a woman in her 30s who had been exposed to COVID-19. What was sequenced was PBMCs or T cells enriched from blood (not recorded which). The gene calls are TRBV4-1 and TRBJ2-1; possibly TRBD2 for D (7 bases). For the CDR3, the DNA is TGCGCCAGCAGCCCAACCCCGGGGGGCCCCCGGAAAATCTACAATGAGCAGTTCTTC. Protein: CASSPTPGGPRKIYNEQFF.